These T cell receptor beta chains were read from a single sample in a study of response to subunit inactivated influenza vaccine. TCRdb itself ran the RT-PCR reads through MiXCR, one entry per CDR3 protein. The repertoire holds 860,000 or so distinct CDR3 sequences, with 21% as singletons. The sample consisted of PBMCs from blood, taken roughly 5 days after vaccination. These receptors originate from a man aged 50-60 years who received an inactivated influenza vaccine. Both conserved end residues are part of each CDR3. D genes are given only for firm matches. For some rows the clone size is stated as once, few or many, or as a class when expanded; others skip it.

abundance: NA; d_gene: NA; v_gene: TRBV15; j_gene: TRBJ1-2; CDR3nt: TGTGCCACCAGCAGAGATTTAGGCCCAGGGGACTATGGCTACACCTTC; CDR3aa: CATSRDLGPGDYGYTF
abundance: NA; d_gene: NA; v_gene: TRBV7-9; j_gene: TRBJ2-1; CDR3nt: TGTGCCAGCAGCTTCGACAGAAACAATGAGCAGTTCTTC; CDR3aa: CASSFDRNNEQFF
abundance: few; d_gene: NA; v_gene: TRBV7-2; j_gene: TRBJ1-2; CDR3nt: TGTGCCAGCAGCTCCTTGGGACGGCTCTATGGCTACACCTTC; CDR3aa: CASSSLGRLYGYTF
abundance: few; d_gene: NA; v_gene: TRBV12-3/TRBV12-4; j_gene: TRBJ1-3; CDR3nt: TGTGCCAGCACAATGACAGCCCGCTCTGGAAACACCATATATTTT; CDR3aa: CASTMTARSGNTIYF
abundance: NA; d_gene: TRBD2; v_gene: TRBV3-1; j_gene: TRBJ2-7; CDR3nt: TGTGCCTGGAACACCAGACTAGCGGGGTCCTACGAGCAGTACTTC; CDR3aa: CAWNTRLAGSYEQYF
abundance: NA; d_gene: NA; v_gene: TRBV4-3; j_gene: TRBJ2-2; CDR3nt: TGCGCCAGCAGCCAAGATCCTGCGTTCAGGGGTGCCGGGGAGCTGTTTTTT; CDR3aa: CASSQDPAFRGAGELFF
abundance: many; d_gene: NA; v_gene: TRBV6-5; j_gene: TRBJ2-1; CDR3nt: TGTGCCAGCAGTCGGGCTTACAATGAGCAGTTCTTC; CDR3aa: CASSRAYNEQFF
abundance: few; d_gene: NA; v_gene: TRBV15; j_gene: TRBJ2-1; CDR3nt: TGTGCCACCAGCCCCACCAGGAACAATGAGCAGTTCTTC; CDR3aa: CATSPTRNNEQFF
abundance: few; d_gene: NA; v_gene: TRBV7-2; j_gene: TRBJ1-2; CDR3nt: TGTGCCAGCAGCTTAGCGGCCGTCAACTATGGCTACACCTTC; CDR3aa: CASSLAAVNYGYTF
abundance: many; d_gene: TRBD1; v_gene: TRBV28; j_gene: TRBJ1-1; CDR3nt: TGTGCCAGCAGCCTCATGGGACAGCAAAACACTGAAGCTTTCTTT; CDR3aa: CASSLMGQQNTEAFF
abundance: NA; d_gene: NA; v_gene: TRBV19; j_gene: TRBJ2-2; CDR3nt: TGTGCCAGTAGTACTGGGACGGGTCCCGGGGAGCTGTTTTTT; CDR3aa: CASSTGTGPGELFF